This T cell receptor beta chain was observed in a study of T cells in Graves' hyperthyroidism and ophthalmopathy (dated by TCRdb to about 2019). Regarding the complete study: Peripheral blood was collected at initial diagnosis, before any treatment. Whether ophthalmopathy could be predicted prospectively was tested in an independent validation cohort made up of roughly 19 hyperthyroidism patients plus 17 patients who later progressed to ophthalmopathy. Thyroid tissue and blood T-cell repertoires from six or seven Graves' hyperthyroidism patients were also compared in the study. To identify distinguishing TCR V-J signatures, a discovery cohort of 90 to 100 patients was used, comprising 43 with Graves' ophthalmopathy and about 59 with stable Graves' hyperthyroidism. TCR Vbeta CDR3 sequencing of roughly 140 peripheral blood samples (more than 40 ophthalmopathy, about 75 hyperthyroidism and 17 progressor patients) is reported in the paper. For training and testing, the 80 to 100 patients in the discovery cohort were randomly divided in a 7:3 ratio. Following sampling, methimazole starting at 30 mg daily was given to hyperthyroidism patients, and high-dose intravenous methylprednisolone was given to ophthalmopathy patients. Points the paper makes about the study in general: Most expanded thyroid clonotypes (frequency above 0.001) were also found in blood, which suggests that blood repertoires may mirror thyroid immune responses. In cross-validation, a model built on a 13 V-J signature told ophthalmopathy apart from stable hyperthyroidism with 85% to 90% sensitivity and about 81% specificity, and in testing the same model reached 80%/75%. Sample size was not statistically predetermined, and blinding of investigators to group allocation was not performed. In validation, the model predicted progression to ophthalmopathy a median of about 5.9 months before onset, with over 60% sensitivity and about 72% specificity.

This clonotype was counted at least ten times. This receptor's antigen is unknown. One base away there is no much larger clone; base qualities are not given. TCR beta CDR3 regions were amplified from RNA transcripts. For the first round of RT-PCR on the TCR CDR3, the HTBI primer set was used together with the Qiagen OneStep RT-PCR kit. The libraries were constructed in a second round of multiplex PCR and then size-selected and purified. Paired-end sequencing of the libraries was performed with 100 bp reads on an Illumina HiSeq2000. In the source study's methods: Raw data were processed with SOAPnuke, discarding reads with adapters, uncalled bases, mean Phred below 15, or no exact constant-primer or identifier match. COPE v1.2.5 was used to merge high-quality paired reads, and clonotypes were defined as unique nucleotide sequences. MiTCR v1.1 was used to align the clonotypes against IMGT TRBV, TRBD and TRBJ reference segments. The analysis was restricted to V-J combinations with a frequency above 0.0001, which together covered approximately 99% of the repertoires. The TCS score was defined as F50 (clonal expansion) divided by E x V (chaos), with BLOSUM62-based TCRdist calculated between CDR3 peptides within each V-J. Welch's t-statistics and random forest reduced 500 to 650 V-J features to roughly 13, which were used in a naive Bayes classifier (R e1071). TCRdb redid the processing of the public reads, applying fastp at Q25 and MiXCR, and retained in-frame beta chains. CDR3 protein duplicates are merged, each entry listing the most common genes and DNA. These V and J calls are TCRdb output, not the study's own analysis. The sample profile shows approximately 600,000 distinct CDR3 sequences; 11% to 15% of them were found once. 5.5% to 7.5% of the sample belongs to the ten largest clones.

Hyperthyroidism patients were aged 18 to 65 years and newly diagnosed, with disease duration of less than 2 months. Patients with uncontrolled infections, other autoimmune diseases, pregnancy or lactation were excluded. Diagnoses relied on clinical symptoms, serum thyroxine and TRAb, thyroid ultrasound and orbital computed tomography. For progressor patients, blood was drawn at the first diagnosis of hyperthyroidism, before any ophthalmopathy symptoms had appeared. PBMCs were isolated from about 9.1 ml of fresh peripheral blood by Ficoll-Paque density gradient centrifugation. Patients classed as progressors first received a Graves' hyperthyroidism diagnosis and then went on to develop ophthalmopathy during follow-up. Trizol reagent was used to extract total RNA, and RNA quality was then checked on an Agilent 2100 Bioanalyzer. The sequencing sample was made of blood. The receptor was derived from a woman between 25 and 40 years old with Graves' hyperthyroidism that later progressed to Graves' ophthalmopathy.

The CDR3 has the sequence CAISESDRGEAFF. The sequence in DNA is TGTGCCATCAGTGAGTCGGACAGGGGTGAAGCTTTCTTT. The V and J segments used are TRBV10-3 and TRBJ1-1; 9 nucleotides in the junction match TRBD1. Per the germline V gene, ENHRY is the CDR1 and SYGVKD is the CDR2. After removal of 0 bases from V and 7 bases from J, the junction retains 0 bases not matched to a gene. Counted from cysteine to phenylalanine, this CDR3 has 13 amino acids. The retained sequence is limited to the CDR3, 39 bases, with the frame set at the first base.